A single sample gave rise to the 26 T cell receptor beta chains below, sequenced in a study of multiple sclerosis patients with progressive multifocal leukoencephalopathy. Time point in this sample: more than five months of natalizumab therapy. The protocol was immunoSEQ multiplex PCR, while the TCRdb copy is restricted to in-frame clones and leaves out a portion. The sample shows tens of thousands of clones, roughly nine tenths of them seen only once. The starting material was PBMCs, obtained from a patient treated with natalizumab. These receptors all stem from a human donor with multiple sclerosis.

V is TRBV18 and J is TRBJ2-5, with D tentatively TRBD2 (5 bases). Judging by the DNA end, TRBJ2-7 fits better; the J call may be wrong. This CDR3 has 16 amino acids. CDR1 and CDR2 from the germline V gene are KGHSH and LQKENI. CDR3 nucleotides: TGTGCCAGCTCACCAGCTAGCACCCGTAGCTCCTACGAGCAGTACTTC. Translated, it gives CASSPASTRSSYEQYF.

V usage is TRBV19 and J usage is TRBJ2-2, with 9 bases that match TRBD2. The CDR3 has 15 residues. Trimming removed 5 bases from V and 6 bases from J; junction bases left unmatched: 7. Per germline, CDR1 LNHDA and CDR2 SQIVND (reference sequence). CDR3 protein: CASSLAGGPPGELFF. The CDR3 coding sequence is TGTGCCAGTAGTCTGGCGGGAGGGCCCCCCGGGGAGCTGTTTTTT.

This chain connects TRBV29-1 to TRBJ2-2; D gene unclear. This CDR3 is 13 amino acids long. Deletions cut 7 bases from V and 0 bases from J, with 9 bases between. CDR1 and CDR2 (germline): SQVTM, ANQGSEA. The CDR3 sequence is CSARTANTGELFF. CDR3 coding DNA: TGCAGCGCAAGAACAGCGAACACCGGGGAGCTGTTTTTT.

The chain is built from TRBV28 and TRBJ1-5, with 7 bases identical to TRBD1. Per the germline V gene, CDR1 is MDHEN and CDR2 is SYDVKM. The CDR3 extends over 16 amino acids. J was trimmed by 3 bases and V by 7 bases; bases with no gene match: 12. The CDR3 protein is CASITPRDSLNQPQHF. CDR3 bases: TGTGCCAGCATCACACCCCGGGACAGCCTCAATCAGCCCCAGCATTTT.

The table lists this clone with a count of one. In DNA, the CDR3 is TGTGCGCAAAGCGCGGACAGAGAGGGTCAGCCCCAGCATTTT. It codes for CAQSADREGQPQHF. The chain combines TRBV28 with TRBJ1-5; D possibly corresponds to TRBD1 (6 bases). The CDR3 is made up of 14 amino acids. CDR1 MDHEN and CDR2 SYDVKM come from the germline V gene. Full variable domain (missing parts from reference TRBV28 and TRBJ1-5): DVKVTQSSRYLVKRTGEKVFLECVQDMDHENMFWYRQDPGLGLRLIYFSYDVKMKEKGDIPEGYSVSREKKERFSLILESASTNQTSMYLCAQSADREGQPQHFGDGTRLSIL.

The J gene is TRBJ1-1, the V gene TRBV15; D is unresolved. CDR1 and CDR2 (germline): LNHNV, YYDKDF (reference sequence). The CDR3 is 14 amino acids. Trimming took off 0 bases at V and 7 bases at J, with 12 bases between the two ends. This CDR3 reads CATSRDLSTIEAFF. In nucleotides, the CDR3 is TGTGCCACCAGCAGAGATCTCTCGACTATTGAAGCTTTCTTT.

V usage is TRBV6-1 and J usage is TRBJ1-1; D is ambiguous. Germline CDR1 MNHNS, CDR2 SASEGT. Trimming pared 4 bases from V and 1 base from J, leaving 10 bases between. The CDR3 runs to 14 residues. The CDR3 bases are TGTGCCAGCAGTGTGTCGTCAGCGAACACTGAAGCTTTCTTT. Its protein is CASSVSSANTEAFF.

V gene TRBV27 combines with J gene TRBJ1-2, with D hard to call. This CDR3 comprises 14 residues. Germline lookup yields CDR1 MNHEY and CDR2 SMNVEV (reference sequence). The germline V and J ends were trimmed by 0 bases and 3 bases, with 8 bases remaining between them. The CDR3 is CASSLSYQDYGYTF. The CDR3 DNA is TGTGCCAGCAGTTTATCGTACCAGGACTATGGCTACACCTTC.

This chain joins TRBV5-1 and TRBJ2-1; no reliable D call. Germline values: CDR1 SGHRS, CDR2 YFSETQ. The CDR3 consists of 13 residues. V lost 1 base to trimming and J lost 9 bases, with 11 bases between them. The CDR3 loop reads CASSLSSQGEQFF. The DNA of the CDR3 is TGCGCCAGCAGCTTGTCCTCTCAAGGTGAGCAGTTCTTC.

This chain connects TRBV6-1 to TRBJ2-4; 7 bases line up with TRBD2. CDR1 MNHNS and CDR2 SASEGT come from the germline V gene. The CDR3 runs 15 residues. The ends lost 2 bases at V and 4 bases at J; junction bases unmatched: 5. The CDR3 loop is CASSERSAGKNIQYF. DNA for the CDR3: TGTGCCAGCAGTGAACGATCAGCGGGAAAAAACATTCAGTACTTC.

This clone was picked up one time. The rearrangement links TRBV5-1 to TRBJ2-6, with D possibly being TRBD1 (5 bases). The germline V gene encodes CDR1 SGHRS and CDR2 YFSETQ. The CDR3 contains 15 residues. Trimming stripped 1 base from V and 0 bases from J, with 5 bases between. CDR3 sequence reads: CASSLQGSGANVLTF. The DNA of the CDR3 is TGCGCCAGCAGCTTGCAGGGCTCTGGGGCCAACGTCCTGACTTTC.

CDR3 nucleotide sequence: TGCAGTCGTTCATGGGGCACTGAAGCTTTCTTT. It encodes CSRSWGTEAFF. The chain employs TRBV20-1 and TRBJ1-1, with D hard to call. V dropped 8 bases and J dropped 4 bases, with 11 bases sitting between them. Germline V gives CDR1 DFQATT, CDR2 SNEGSKA (reference sequence). The CDR3 loop spans 11 amino acids.

This sequence joins TRBV28 and TRBJ2-2, with 13 positions matching TRBD2. The CDR3 spans 17 residues. The V and J ends lost 5 bases and 0 bases, in that order; junction bases with no gene match: 3. The germline gives CDR1 MDHEN, CDR2 SYDVKM. Written as DNA, the CDR3 is TGTGCCAGCAGTCTCGGACTAGCGGGAGCGAACACCGGGGAGCTGTTTTTT. This translates into CASSLGLAGANTGELFF.

This clone showed up just a few times. This sequence joins TRBV27 and TRBJ1-3, with 9 bases matching TRBD1. Germline V gives CDR1 MNHEY, CDR2 SMNVEV (reference sequence). This CDR3 is 16 amino acids long. With 5 bases clipped from V and 2 bases from J, the junction kept 7 bases outside the gene matches. CDR3 DNA: TGTGCCAGCAGTGGGACAGGGACAGGCACTGGAAACACCATATATTTT. It translates to CASSGTGTGTGNTIYF.

This rearrangement joins TRBV19 to TRBJ1-1; a possible D gene is TRBD1 (6 bases). V was cut by 1 base and J by 0 bases, with 9 bases left in between. Germline CDR1 LNHDA, CDR2 SQIVND (reference sequence). CDR3 length: 15 amino acids. CDR3 nucleotides: TGTGCCAGTAGTATAGCGGACAGCTTGAACACTGAAGCTTTCTTT. Residues: CASSIADSLNTEAFF. Drawing the rest from reference TRBV19 and TRBJ1-1, the complete variable domain is DGGITQSPKYLFRKEGQNVTLSCEQNLNHDAMYWYRQDPGQGLRLIYYSQIVNDFQKGDIAEGYSVSREKKESFPLTVTSAQKNPTAFYLCASSIADSLNTEAFFGQGTRLTVV.

The chain combines TRBV25-1 with TRBJ2-7; tentative D call: TRBD2 (7 bases). V lost 4 bases and J 3 bases, leaving 13 bases between the germline ends. CDR3 length: 14 residues. CDR1 MGHDK and CDR2 SYGVNS come from the germline V gene. The CDR3 nucleotides read TGTGCCAGCAGTGGGGGGGGCCGGGGCTACGAGCAGTACTTC. It yields the protein CASSGGGRGYEQYF.

CDR3 nucleotides: TGTGCCAGCAGTGAGGCCGGAGCTAACTATGGCTACACCTTC. Its translation is CASSEAGANYGYTF. V is TRBV6-1 and J is TRBJ1-2; D gene uncertain. There are 14 residues in the CDR3. In germline, CDR1 is MNHNS, CDR2 SASEGT. V was cut by 3 bases and J by 0 bases, with 8 bases left in between.

The gene calls are TRBV30 and TRBJ1-1; D is unclear. This CDR3 contains 13 residues. The V gene's germline CDR1 is GTSNPN and CDR2 SVGIG (reference sequence). V lost 4 bases to trimming and J lost 5 bases, with 14 bases between them. The CDR3 spells CAWTLNRDTEAFF. CDR3 DNA: TGTGCCTGGACCCTTAACCGGGATACTGAAGCTTTCTTT.

The V gene is TRBV28, the J gene TRBJ1-3, with D possibly matching TRBD1 (6 bases). V shed 8 bases and J shed 3 bases, with 14 bases lying between them. This CDR3 is built from 14 residues. Germline V gives CDR1 MDHEN, CDR2 SYDVKM. CDR3 in amino acids: CASVGGARGNTIYF. CDR3 DNA: TGTGCCAGCGTCGGGGGGGCTCGTGGAAACACCATATATTTT. The full variable domain, rest sourced from reference TRBV28 and TRBJ1-3, is DVKVTQSSRYLVKRTGEKVFLECVQDMDHENMFWYRQDPGLGLRLIYFSYDVKMKEKGDIPEGYSVSREKKERFSLILESASTNQTSMYLCASVGGARGNTIYFGEGSWLTVV.

The CDR3 is CTSSLRLAGYEQYF. In DNA form, the CDR3 reads TGTACCAGCAGCTTGCGACTAGCGGGTTACGAGCAGTACTTC. The genes are TRBV7-2 and TRBJ2-7, with 10 bases aligning to TRBD2. The V segment lost 3 bases and the J segment 4 bases; nucleotides outside the gene matches: 3. From germline, CDR1 is SGHTA and CDR2 FQGNSA. The CDR3 is 14 residues long.

The chain uses TRBV7-2 and TRBJ1-2; unclear D gene. Trimming cost V 5 bases and J 8 bases, with 15 bases left between them. The CDR3 totals 13 residues. Germline-derived CDR1 and CDR2 are SGHTA and FQGNSA. Written as DNA, the CDR3 is TGTGCCAGCAGCCCCAAGCGCGAGGGCGGCTACACCTTC. Translating it yields CASSPKREGGYTF.

This clone was seen a few times. The V gene is TRBV19, the J gene TRBJ2-6; no firm D call. The length of the CDR3 is 15 residues. V dropped 1 base and J dropped 4 bases, with 8 bases sitting between them. Looked up from germline, CDR1 is LNHDA and CDR2 is SQIVND (reference sequence). The CDR3 loop is CASSIVATGANVLTF. The CDR3 DNA follows: TGTGCCAGTAGTATAGTGGCGACCGGGGCCAACGTCCTGACTTTC.

The V gene is TRBV5-4, the J gene TRBJ2-2; 7 bases map to TRBD2. The length of the CDR3 is 12 residues. Trimming removed 9 bases from V and 5 bases from J; junction bases left unmatched: 4. Germline V gene data show CDR1 as SGHNT and CDR2 as YYREEE (reference sequence). DNA for the CDR3: TGTGCCAATACCGGGGGGACCGGGGAGCTGTTTTTT. Translating it yields CANTGGTGELFF.

The chain recombines TRBV27 with TRBJ2-1; 9 positions agree with TRBD1. Germline CDR1 MNHEY, CDR2 SMNVEV (reference sequence). V gave up 6 bases and J gave up 6 bases; unmatched junction bases: 9. This CDR3 has 15 residues. CDR3 residues: CASRLTGGNPNEQFF. The CDR3 DNA reads as TGTGCCAGCAGACTTACAGGGGGCAACCCCAATGAGCAGTTCTTC.

V is TRBV7-2 and J is TRBJ2-7; 8 bases map to TRBD2. V lost 1 base to trimming and J lost 2 bases; unmatched junction nucleotides: 10. Germline V gene data show CDR1 as SGHTA and CDR2 as FQGNSA. The CDR3 has 17 residues. The CDR3 sequence is CASSLVRGGLGPYEQYF. The CDR3 DNA follows: TGTGCCAGCAGCTTAGTTAGGGGGGGACTAGGGCCCTACGAGCAGTACTTC. Supplemented by reference TRBV7-2 and TRBJ2-7, the full variable domain reads GAGVSQSPSNKVTEKGKDVELRCDPISGHTALYWYRQSLGQGLEFLIYFQGNSAPDKSGLPSDRFSAERTGGSVSTLTIQRTQQEDSAVYLCASSLVRGGLGPYEQYFGPGTRLTVT.

CDR3 protein: CASSLGSSGDEQYF. The CDR3 DNA reads as TGCGCCAGCAGCTTGGGTAGTAGCGGGGACGAGCAGTACTTC. The genes are TRBV5-1 and TRBJ2-7, with 8 bases that match TRBD2. With 0 bases clipped from V and 5 bases from J, the junction kept 4 bases outside the gene matches. There are 14 residues in the CDR3. Germline CDR1 and CDR2: SGHRS and YFSETQ.